This is a list of T cell receptor beta chains from one sample in a study of shared clonotypes between healthy human individuals. Repertoires were generated with immunoSEQ multiplex PCR, while TCRdb's copy carries only in-frame clones and drops some. The repertoire holds a few million clones, with just over 90% as singletons. Material for sequencing was naive CD4+ T cells from PBMCs. These receptors came from a man between 18 and 35 years old in good health. Some clones in this sample may be carry-over from other donors' samples. CDR3s include the opening cysteine and the closing phenylalanine or tryptophan. Each record gives: clone size, V gene, D gene, J gene, CDR3 DNA, CDR3 protein. D genes are given only for firm matches. Rows give clone size only sometimes, using once, few, many, or a class for an expanded clone.

>NA|TRBV29-1|TRBD2|TRBJ2-1
TGCAGCGTTGAGGGCGGGAGGGCCTACAATGAGCAGTTCTTC
CSVEGGRAYNEQFF
>NA|TRBV20-1|NA|TRBJ2-7
TGCAGTGCTCTGGACGGTTACGAGCAGTACTTC
CSALDGYEQYF
>once|TRBV25-1|NA|TRBJ1-4
TGTGCCAGCAGGGAGGGTTCGACTAATGAAAAACTGTTTTTT
CASREGSTNEKLFF
>NA|TRBV27|TRBD1|TRBJ2-1
TGTGCCAGCAGTTTGGGACAGGGGGCTTACAATGAGCAGTTCTTC
CASSLGQGAYNEQFF
>NA|TRBV4-2|NA|TRBJ2-4
TGTGCCAGCAGCCAAGCGGAGGCGGGCAAAAACATTCAGTACTTC
CASSQAEAGKNIQYF
>NA|TRBV5-4|NA|TRBJ2-1
TGTGCCAGCAGCTTGTTTGCGGGACCGTACAATGAGCAGTTCTTC
CASSLFAGPYNEQFF
>NA|TRBV6-6|NA|TRBJ2-3
TGTGCCAGCAGTTACCCGCAACTCACAGATACGCAGTATTTT
CASSYPQLTDTQYF
>NA|TRBV19|NA|TRBJ1-5
TGTGCCAGTAGTCAGGGGAGCAATCAGCCCCAGCATTTT
CASSQGSNQPQHF
>NA|TRBV19|NA|TRBJ2-7
TGTGCCAGTAGTATCTGGGGCTACGAGCAGTACTTC
CASSIWGYEQYF
>NA|TRBV11-2|NA|TRBJ2-6
TGTGCCAGCAGCCCCTCTGATCCTGGGGCCAACGTCCTGACTTTC
CASSPSDPGANVLTF
>NA|TRBV9|NA|TRBJ2-1
TGTGCCAGCAGCCCCCAGACTATCCAGACCTACAATGAGCAGTTCTTC
CASSPQTIQTYNEQFF
>once|TRBV5-1|NA|TRBJ2-7
TGCGCCAGCAGCACTCGGGGGAGGGGGACCTACGAGCAGTACTTC
CASSTRGRGTYEQYF
>NA|TRBV5-1|NA|TRBJ1-2
TGCGCCAGCAGCTTAGGTAGCTCCAGGGCGAACTATGGCTACACCTTC
CASSLGSSRANYGYTF
>NA|TRBV10-3|NA|TRBJ2-1
TGTGCCACCTGGACTGCATCCTACAATGAGCAGTTCTTC
CATWTASYNEQFF
>NA|TRBV30|NA|TRBJ2-2
TGTGCCTGGAGGGCAGGGGCAGGGGAGCTGTTTTTT
CAWRAGAGELFF
>NA|TRBV28|TRBD1|TRBJ1-5
TGTGCCAGCAGTTTGGCGACAGGGAGAGAACAGCCCCAGCATTTT
CASSLATGREQPQHF
>NA|TRBV6-1|NA|TRBJ1-2
TGTGCCAGCAGTGGTAGACAGGATGGCTACACCTTC
CASSGRQDGYTF
>NA|TRBV11-2|TRBD2|TRBJ2-1
TGTGCCAGCAGCTTAGAACGCGGGAGGGCCCAGAATGAGCAGTTCTTC
CASSLERGRAQNEQFF
>NA|TRBV5-1|NA|TRBJ1-2
TGCGCCAGCAGCTTAGGTGATGTGGGGCCGGGCTACACCTTC
CASSLGDVGPGYTF
>NA|TRBV28|TRBD2|TRBJ2-1
TGTGCCAGCAGTTTATTTGGGACTAGCGGAAAATACAATGAGCAGTTCTTC
CASSLFGTSGKYNEQFF
>NA|TRBV7-2|TRBD1|TRBJ2-2
TGTGCCAGCAGCTTTTTCAGGGGGTCGGGCCCCGGGGAGCTGTTTTTT
CASSFFRGSGPGELFF
>NA|TRBV11-2|NA|TRBJ1-5
TGTGCCAGCAGCCTGGACAGCGGCAATCAGCCCCAGCATTTT
CASSLDSGNQPQHF
>NA|TRBV10-3|NA|TRBJ2-1
TGTGCCATCAGTGAGATCGGAACGTCCGTAGGCAATGAGCAGTTCTTC
CAISEIGTSVGNEQFF
>NA|TRBV9|NA|TRBJ2-3
TGTGCCAGCAGCGTAGGACCATCTCGAGATACGCAGTATTTT
CASSVGPSRDTQYF
>NA|TRBV27|NA|TRBJ2-6
TGTGCCAGCAGTTTGGACAGACTGACTGGGGCCAACGTCCTGACTTTC
CASSLDRLTGANVLTF
>NA|TRBV5-1|NA|TRBJ2-3
TGCGCCAGCAGCCCGGGACTGGGCGTCTCAGATACGCAGTATTTT
CASSPGLGVSDTQYF
>NA|TRBV28|TRBD1|TRBJ1-3
TGTGCCAGCAGTCCCTGGACAGGAACCCTCTCTGGAAACACCATATATTTT
CASSPWTGTLSGNTIYF
>once|TRBV9|TRBD1|TRBJ1-3
TGTGCCAGCACTCCGGGACAGGGGCCCTACTCTGGAAACACCATATATTTT
CASTPGQGPYSGNTIYF
>NA|TRBV6-1|TRBD1|TRBJ2-3
TGTGCCAGCAGTGGGGGCAGGGGGGATACGCAGTATTTT
CASSGGRGDTQYF